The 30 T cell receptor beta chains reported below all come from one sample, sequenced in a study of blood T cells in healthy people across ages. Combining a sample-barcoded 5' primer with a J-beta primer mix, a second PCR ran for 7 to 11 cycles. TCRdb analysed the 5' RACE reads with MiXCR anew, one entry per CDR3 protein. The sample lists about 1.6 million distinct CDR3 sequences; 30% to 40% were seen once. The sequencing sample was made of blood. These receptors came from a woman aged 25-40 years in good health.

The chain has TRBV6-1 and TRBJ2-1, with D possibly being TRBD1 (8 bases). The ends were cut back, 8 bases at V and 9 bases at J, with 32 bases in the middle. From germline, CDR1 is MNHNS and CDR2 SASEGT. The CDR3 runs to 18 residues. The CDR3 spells CASQVQGALRAGEPEQFF. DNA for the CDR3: TGTGCCAGCCAAGTGCAGGGGGCGCTCAGGGCGGGAGAGCCTGAGCAGTTCTTC.

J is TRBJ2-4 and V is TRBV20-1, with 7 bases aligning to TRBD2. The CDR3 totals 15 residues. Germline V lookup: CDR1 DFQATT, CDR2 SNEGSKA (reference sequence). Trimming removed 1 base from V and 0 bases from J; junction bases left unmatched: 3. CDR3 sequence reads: CSARARGEAKNIQYF. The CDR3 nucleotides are TGCAGTGCTAGAGCTCGGGGGGAAGCCAAAAACATTCAGTACTTC.

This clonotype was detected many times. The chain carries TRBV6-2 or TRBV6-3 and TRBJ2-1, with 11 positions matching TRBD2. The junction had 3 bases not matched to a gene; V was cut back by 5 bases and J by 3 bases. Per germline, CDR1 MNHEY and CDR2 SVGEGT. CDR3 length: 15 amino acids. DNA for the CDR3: TGTGCCAGCAGTCGGACTAGCGGGTTCTACAATGAGCAGTTCTTC. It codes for CASSRTSGFYNEQFF.

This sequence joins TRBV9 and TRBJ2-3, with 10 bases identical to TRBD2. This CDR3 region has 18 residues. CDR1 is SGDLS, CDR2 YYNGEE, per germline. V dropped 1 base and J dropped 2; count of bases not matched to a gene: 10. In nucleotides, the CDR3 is TGTGCCAGCAGCGTAAGGGAAAGCGGGAGGGGCCTCACAGATACGCAGTATTTT. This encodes CASSVRESGRGLTDTQYF.

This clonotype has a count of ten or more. In nucleotides, the CDR3 is TGCAGTGCCCCGGACAGGGCGGGATCACCCCTCCACTTT. Its protein product is CSAPDRAGSPLHF. V usage is TRBV20-1 and J usage is TRBJ1-6; 8 bases are shared with TRBD1. J lost 10 bases, V lost 6 bases, and 8 bases had no gene match. The CDR3 loop spans 13 amino acids. In germline, CDR1 is DFQATT, CDR2 SNEGSKA (reference sequence).

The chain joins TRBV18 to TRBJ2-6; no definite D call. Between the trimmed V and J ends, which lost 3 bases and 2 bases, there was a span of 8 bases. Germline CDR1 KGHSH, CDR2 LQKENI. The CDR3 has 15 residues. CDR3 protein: CASSPLGAGANVLTF. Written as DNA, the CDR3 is TGTGCCAGCTCACCGCTTGGCGCTGGGGCCAACGTCCTGACTTTC.

The CDR3 spells CASSHTDRGFSYEQYF. CDR3 coding DNA: TGTGCCAGCAGCCACACCGACAGGGGGTTTTCCTACGAGCAGTACTTC. The gene calls are TRBV4-2 and TRBJ2-7; 9 nucleotides agree with TRBD1. This CDR3 is 16 amino acids long. The germline V gene encodes CDR1 LGHNA and CDR2 YNFKEQ. Germline trimming cut 3 bases from V and 1 base from J; bases unmatched to any gene: 7.

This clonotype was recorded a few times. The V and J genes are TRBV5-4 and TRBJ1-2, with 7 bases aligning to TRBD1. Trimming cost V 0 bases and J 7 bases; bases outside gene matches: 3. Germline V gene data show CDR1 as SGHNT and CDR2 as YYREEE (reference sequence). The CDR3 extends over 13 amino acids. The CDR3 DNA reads TGTGCCAGCAGCTTGGAGACAGGGAGTGGCTACACCTTC. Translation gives CASSLETGSGYTF.

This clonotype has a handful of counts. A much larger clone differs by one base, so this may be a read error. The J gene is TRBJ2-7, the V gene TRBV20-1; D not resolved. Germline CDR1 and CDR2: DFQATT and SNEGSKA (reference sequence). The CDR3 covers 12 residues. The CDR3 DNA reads TGCAGGGCTAGAGATTTGGGATACGAGCAGTACTTC. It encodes CRARDLGYEQYF.

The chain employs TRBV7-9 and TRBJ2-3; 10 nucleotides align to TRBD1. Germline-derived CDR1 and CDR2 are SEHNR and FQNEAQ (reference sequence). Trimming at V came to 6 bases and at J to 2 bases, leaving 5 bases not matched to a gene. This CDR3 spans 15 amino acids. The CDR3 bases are TGTGCCAGCAGGGGGGGGACAGGGGTCACAGATACGCAGTATTTT. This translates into CASRGGTGVTDTQYF.

The CDR3 spells CSVSTGAAQPQHF. In DNA, the CDR3 is TGCAGTGTATCCACAGGGGCTGCGCAGCCCCAGCATTTT. The chain combines TRBV20-1 with TRBJ1-5, with TRBD1 matching over 7 bases. With V trimmed by 7 bases and J by 7 bases, 10 bases remained unmatched. The CDR3 has 13 residues. CDR1 is DFQATT, CDR2 SNEGSKA, per germline (reference sequence).

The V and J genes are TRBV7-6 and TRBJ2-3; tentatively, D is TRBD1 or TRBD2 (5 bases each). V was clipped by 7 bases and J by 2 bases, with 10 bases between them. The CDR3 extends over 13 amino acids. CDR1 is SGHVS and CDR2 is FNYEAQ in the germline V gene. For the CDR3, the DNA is TGTGCCAGCATAGGGACCGACACAGATACGCAGTATTTT. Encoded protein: CASIGTDTDTQYF.

The CDR3 spells CAISDGAGGPSTDTQYF. The CDR3 DNA is TGTGCCATCAGTGACGGGGCGGGAGGGCCTAGCACAGATACGCAGTATTTT. The chain uses TRBV10-3 and TRBJ2-3; 9 bases align to TRBD2. V lost 3 bases, J lost 0 bases, and 7 bases stayed unmatched. This CDR3 is 17 amino acids long. Germline CDR1 ENHRY, CDR2 SYGVKD.

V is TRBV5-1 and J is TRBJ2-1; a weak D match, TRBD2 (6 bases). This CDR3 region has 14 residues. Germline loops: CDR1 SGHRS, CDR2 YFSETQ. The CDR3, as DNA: TGCCCTCGGGCAGTAGCGGCGCTCTACAATGAGCAGTTCTTC. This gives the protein CPRAVAALYNEQFF.

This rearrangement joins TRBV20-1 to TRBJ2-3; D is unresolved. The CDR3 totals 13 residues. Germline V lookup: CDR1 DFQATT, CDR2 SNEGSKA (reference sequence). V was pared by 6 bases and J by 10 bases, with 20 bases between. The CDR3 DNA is TGCAGTGCGCCACTCTCGGATTTGAGCCCGCAGTATTTT. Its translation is CSAPLSDLSPQYF.

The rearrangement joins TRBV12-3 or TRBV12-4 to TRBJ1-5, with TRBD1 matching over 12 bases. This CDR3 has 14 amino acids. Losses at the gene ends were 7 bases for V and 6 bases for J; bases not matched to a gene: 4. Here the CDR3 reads CASKGTGGGQPQHF. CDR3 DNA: TGTGCCAGCAAGGGGACAGGGGGCGGTCAGCCCCAGCATTTT.

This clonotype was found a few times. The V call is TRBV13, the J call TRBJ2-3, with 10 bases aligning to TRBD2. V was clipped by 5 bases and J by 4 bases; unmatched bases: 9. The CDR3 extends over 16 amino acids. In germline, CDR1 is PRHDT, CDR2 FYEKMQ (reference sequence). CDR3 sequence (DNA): TGTGCCAGCAGCACCCAGCGGGAGGGTAGGGCAGATACGCAGTATTTT. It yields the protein CASSTQREGRADTQYF.

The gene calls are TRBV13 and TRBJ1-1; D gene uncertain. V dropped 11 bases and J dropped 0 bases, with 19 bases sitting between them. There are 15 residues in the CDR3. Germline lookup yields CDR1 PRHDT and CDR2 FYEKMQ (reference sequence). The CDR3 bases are TGTGCCGGCAAGTTGGAGGGCCGCATGAACACTGAAGCTTTCTTT. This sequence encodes CAGKLEGRMNTEAFF.

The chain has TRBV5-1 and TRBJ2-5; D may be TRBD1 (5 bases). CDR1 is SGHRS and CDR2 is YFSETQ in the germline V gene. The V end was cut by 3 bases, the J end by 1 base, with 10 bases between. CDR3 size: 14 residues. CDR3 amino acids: CASSSSDSQETQYF. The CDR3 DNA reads TGCGCCAGCAGCTCTTCTGACAGCCAAGAGACCCAGTACTTC. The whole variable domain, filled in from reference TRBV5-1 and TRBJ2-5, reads KAGVTQTPRYLIKTRGQQVTLSCSPISGHRSVSWYQQTPGQGLQFLFEYFSETQRNKGNFPGRFSGRQFSNSRSEMNVSTLELGDSALYLCASSSSDSQETQYFGPGTRLLVL.

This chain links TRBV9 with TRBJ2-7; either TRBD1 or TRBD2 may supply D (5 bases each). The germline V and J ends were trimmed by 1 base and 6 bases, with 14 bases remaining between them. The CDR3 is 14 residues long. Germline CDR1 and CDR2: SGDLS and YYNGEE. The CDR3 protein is CASSVTGDRIEQYF. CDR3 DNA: TGTGCCAGCAGCGTAACTGGGGACCGGATCGAGCAGTACTTC.

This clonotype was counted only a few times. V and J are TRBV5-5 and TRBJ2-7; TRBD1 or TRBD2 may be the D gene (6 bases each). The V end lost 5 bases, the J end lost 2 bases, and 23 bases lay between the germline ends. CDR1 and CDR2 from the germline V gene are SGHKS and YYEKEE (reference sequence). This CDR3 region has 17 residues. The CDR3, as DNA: TGTGCCAGCAGTTACGACGATCGGAGGGGGGATACCTACGAGCAGTACTTC. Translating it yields CASSYDDRRGDTYEQYF.

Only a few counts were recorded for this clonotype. The CDR3 DNA is TGTGCCAGCAGTTTACTCAGGGGGATATACGAGCAGTACTTC. Translated: CASSLLRGIYEQYF. The chain recombines TRBV28 with TRBJ2-7, with TRBD1 matching over 7 bases. After removal of 2 bases from V and 4 bases from J, the junction contained 5 bases not matched to a gene. Germline CDR1 is MDHEN and CDR2 is SYDVKM. This CDR3 is 14 amino acids long.

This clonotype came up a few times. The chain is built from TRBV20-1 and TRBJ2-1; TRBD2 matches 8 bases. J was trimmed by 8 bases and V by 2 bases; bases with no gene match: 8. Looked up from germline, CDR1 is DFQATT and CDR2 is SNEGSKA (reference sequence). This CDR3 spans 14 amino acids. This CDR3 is CSARMAGGPYEQFF. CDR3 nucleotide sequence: TGCAGTGCTAGAATGGCGGGAGGCCCCTATGAGCAGTTCTTC.

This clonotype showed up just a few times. The chain's CDR3 is CASSPIGTSTDTQYF. CDR3 DNA: TGTGCCAGCAGCCCCATCGGCACTAGCACAGATACGCAGTATTTT. The chain carries TRBV9 and TRBJ2-3; D not resolved. Germline values: CDR1 SGDLS, CDR2 YYNGEE. The CDR3 is 15 amino acids. V lost 4 bases, J lost 0 bases, and 12 bases lay in between.

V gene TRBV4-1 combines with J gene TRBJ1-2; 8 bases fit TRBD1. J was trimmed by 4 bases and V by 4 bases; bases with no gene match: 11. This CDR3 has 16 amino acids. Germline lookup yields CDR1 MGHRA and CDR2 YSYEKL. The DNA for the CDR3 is TGCGCCAGCAGCCCCTACCCCGACAGGGGTGGCTATGGCTACACCTTC. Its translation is CASSPYPDRGGYGYTF.

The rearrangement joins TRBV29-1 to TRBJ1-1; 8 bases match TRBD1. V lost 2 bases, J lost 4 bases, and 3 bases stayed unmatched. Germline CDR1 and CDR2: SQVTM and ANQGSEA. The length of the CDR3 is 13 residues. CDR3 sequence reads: CSVEKGTGTEAFF. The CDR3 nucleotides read TGCAGCGTTGAAAAAGGGACAGGCACTGAAGCTTTCTTT. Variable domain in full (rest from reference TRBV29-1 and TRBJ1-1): SAVISQKPSRDICQRGTSLTIQCQVDSQVTMMFWYRQQPGQSLTLIATANQGSEATYESGFVIDKFPISRPNLTFSTLTVSNMSPEDSSIYLCSVEKGTGTEAFFGQGTRLTVV.

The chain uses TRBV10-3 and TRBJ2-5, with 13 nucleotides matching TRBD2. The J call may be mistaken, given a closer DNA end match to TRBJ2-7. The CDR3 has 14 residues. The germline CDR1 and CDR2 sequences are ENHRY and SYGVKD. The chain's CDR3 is CAISHGLAGDEQYF. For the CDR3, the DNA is TGTGCCATCAGTCATGGACTAGCGGGAGACGAGCAGTACTTC.

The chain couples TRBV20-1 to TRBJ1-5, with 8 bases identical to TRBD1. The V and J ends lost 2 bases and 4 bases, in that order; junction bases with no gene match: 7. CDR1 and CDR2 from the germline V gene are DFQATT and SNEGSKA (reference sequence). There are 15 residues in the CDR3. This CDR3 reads CSARRGTGNNQPQHF. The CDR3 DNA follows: TGCAGTGCTAGACGGGGGACAGGAAATAATCAGCCCCAGCATTTT.

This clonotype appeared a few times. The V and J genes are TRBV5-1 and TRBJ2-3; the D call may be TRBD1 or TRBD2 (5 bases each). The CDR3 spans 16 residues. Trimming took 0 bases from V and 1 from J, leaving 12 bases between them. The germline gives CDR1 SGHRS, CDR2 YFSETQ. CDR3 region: CASSLAVGRGTDTQYF. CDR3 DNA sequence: TGCGCCAGCAGCTTGGCCGTGGGACGGGGCACAGATACGCAGTATTTT. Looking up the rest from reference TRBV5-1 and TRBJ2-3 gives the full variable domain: KAGVTQTPRYLIKTRGQQVTLSCSPISGHRSVSWYQQTPGQGLQFLFEYFSETQRNKGNFPGRFSGRQFSNSRSEMNVSTLELGDSALYLCASSLAVGRGTDTQYFGPGTRLTVL.

CDR3 coding DNA: TGTGCCAGCAGTGCCACAATCTGGGATGAGCAGTTCTTC. Its translation is CASSATIWDEQFF. The chain combines TRBV2 with TRBJ2-1; no reliable D call. The CDR3 consists of 13 residues. Germline CDR1 and CDR2: SNHLY and FYNNEI. Trimming stripped 4 bases from V and 8 bases from J, with 12 bases between.